This is a list of T cell receptor beta chains from one sample in a study of T cell repertoires in cytomegalovirus infection. MiXCR, applied by TCRdb to the reads, yields one record per CDR3 protein. The table lists approximately 500,000 distinct CDR3 sequences, about 10% of them singletons. The sequencing sample was made of PBMCs. The receptors derive from a human donor in good health (CMV status not recorded). Some clones in this sample may be carry-over from other donors' samples. Each CDR3 is given with its conserved first and last residue. The D gene is left open where the match is weak. Clone size is shown for a subset of rows, as once, few, many or a class of expanded clone.

size,J,D,V,CDR3,DNA
many,TRBJ2-1,TRBD2,TRBV10-2,CASIERELLSYNEQFF,TGCGCCAGCATTGAGCGGGAGCTCCTTTCCTACAATGAGCAGTTCTTC
-,TRBJ1-1,-,TRBV27,CANSFGANTEAFF,TGTGCCAACAGTTTCGGGGCGAACACTGAAGCTTTCTTT
many,TRBJ2-2,TRBD2,TRBV5-4,CASSPGLAENTGELFF,TGTGCCAGCAGCCCAGGACTAGCGGAGAACACCGGGGAGCTGTTTTTT
-,TRBJ2-1,-,TRBV2,CASSEALEGDEQFF,TGTGCCAGCAGTGAAGCGCTTGAGGGAGATGAGCAGTTCTTC
many,TRBJ2-1,-,TRBV11-1,CASSARGEQFF,TGTGCCAGCAGCGCCCGGGGTGAGCAGTTCTTC
-,TRBJ2-4,TRBD1,TRBV7-2,CASSLGMTGMLNIQYF,TGTGCCAGCAGCTTAGGGATGACAGGGATGTTAAACATTCAGTACTTC
few,TRBJ2-3,-,TRBV7-3,CASRLNEVAGTDTQYF,TGTGCCAGTCGGCTAAACGAAGTAGCCGGGACCGATACGCAGTATTTT
many,TRBJ2-1,-,TRBV11-2,CASSSGRSSSYNEQFF,TGTGCCAGCAGCTCAGGGAGGTCTAGCTCCTACAATGAGCAGTTCTTC
-,TRBJ1-1,TRBD1,TRBV12-5,CASGFGGQGRTEAFF,TGTGCTAGTGGTTTTGGCGGACAGGGCCGGACTGAAGCTTTCTTT
-,TRBJ2-3,TRBD2,TRBV20-1,CSARDLSGGSTDTQYF,TGCAGTGCTAGAGATCTAAGCGGGGGGAGCACAGATACGCAGTATTTT
many,TRBJ1-2,-,TRBV7-9,CASSGDLGYGYTF,TGTGCCAGCAGCGGGGACCTGGGCTATGGCTACACCTTC
many,TRBJ2-2,TRBD1,TRBV9,CASGTGGNTGELFF,TGTGCCAGCGGAACAGGGGGAAACACCGGGGAGCTGTTTTTT
few,TRBJ2-5,-,TRBV19,CASTPESGGETQYF,TGTGCCAGTACCCCCGAGTCCGGCGGGGAGACCCAGTACTTC
many,TRBJ1-4,-,TRBV6-1,CASSYTLGTENEKLFF,TGTGCCAGCAGTTACACCCTCGGGACGGAGAATGAAAAACTGTTTTTT
few,TRBJ2-3,TRBD1,TRBV29-1,CSVEFSGRTGEWVDTQYF,TGCAGCGTTGAATTCAGCGGAAGGACAGGGGAATGGGTTGATACGCAGTATTTT
-,TRBJ2-7,-,TRBV20-1,CSARADPYEQYF,TGCAGTGCTAGAGCGGACCCCTACGAGCAGTACTTC
many,TRBJ1-3,-,TRBV7-2,CASSLRRVSGNTIYF,TGTGCCAGCAGCTTAAGGAGGGTTTCTGGAAACACCATATATTTT
many,TRBJ2-1,TRBD1,TRBV15,CATSKLQGADNEQFF,TGTGCCACCAGCAAGCTACAGGGGGCGGACAATGAGCAGTTCTTC
many,TRBJ2-1,TRBD2,TRBV6-5,CASTALRGGAGNEQFF,TGTGCCAGCACCGCCCTCCGCGGGGGGGCAGGCAATGAGCAGTTCTTC
many,TRBJ1-1,-,TRBV12-3/TRBV12-4,CASSLQMGTEAFF,TGTGCCAGCAGTCTTCAGATGGGAACTGAAGCTTTCTTT
-,TRBJ2-1,-,TRBV30,CAWRRLAGQGQFF,TGTGCCTGGAGGAGGCTGGCGGGGCAGGGGCAGTTCTTC
few,TRBJ2-1,TRBD1,TRBV2,CASSDRKPGQGFDPSLDEQFF,TGTGCCAGCAGTGATCGAAAGCCGGGACAGGGTTTCGATCCCTCCTTGGATGAGCAGTTCTTC
many,TRBJ1-4,-,TRBV7-9,CASSPRGHGREKLFF,TGTGCCAGCAGCCCTAGAGGACACGGACGGGAAAAACTGTTTTTT
many,TRBJ2-7,TRBD2,TRBV12-3/TRBV12-4,CASRSGTSNSEQYF,TGTGCCAGCAGGTCCGGGACTAGCAACTCCGAGCAGTACTTC
few,TRBJ2-1,TRBD2,TRBV10-3,CAISESGTSPSSYNEQFF,TGTGCCATCAGTGAGTCAGGGACTAGCCCCAGCTCCTACAATGAGCAGTTCTTC
many,TRBJ1-1,-,TRBV7-6,CATSWGVAEAFF,TGTGCCACCTCGTGGGGCGTCGCTGAAGCTTTCTTT
many,TRBJ1-2,-,TRBV7-9,CASSLAGSYGYTF,TGTGCCAGCAGCTTAGCAGGGTCTTATGGCTACACCTTC